Sequencing of this TCR beta chain was carried out in a study of glioma-infiltrating T cells. Across the study: Glioma patients had dexamethasone for six or fewer days before surgery. Sequencing aimed for about 4- to 10-fold coverage of about a million peripheral T cells. Study results and caveats: Only very few CDR3 sequences appeared in both tissue and blood.

Using RNA template, CDR3s of TCR alpha and beta were amplified with iRepertoire arm-PCR. For one-step reverse transcription and amplification, about 85-400 ng of tissue mRNA or PBMC total RNA was used. TCRdb independently ran MiXCR on the multiplex PCR reads; one entry per CDR3 protein. The repertoire includes 300,000 to 400,000 distinct CDR3 sequences, less than 50% of them detected once, and around 12% sits in the top ten. This CDR3 spans 14 amino acids. Germline V lookup: CDR1 DFQATT, CDR2 SNEGSKA (reference sequence). About this clonotype: The antigen is undetermined. One junction end disagrees with the germline gene, perhaps due to a read error.

The specimen was glioma tissue, nonneoplastic brain tissue, or PBMCs (not recorded which). The V gene is TRBV20-1, the J gene TRBJ2-5, with 7 bases aligning to TRBD1. The TCR originated in a human donor with low-grade glioma or glioblastoma, undergoing nonglioma brain surgery, or in good health (not recorded which). CDR3 DNA: TGCAGTGTCTACACAGGGGCGCAAGGAGAGACCAAGTACTTC. Translating gives CSVYTGAQGETKYF.